This T cell receptor (beta chain) was sequenced in a study of tumor-infiltrating lymphocytes in primary liver carcinoma. Study observations and caveats: Tumor-adjacent and tumor-blood pairs shared a smaller degree of overlap than tumor region pairs.

This clonotype was counted many times. As yet, its antigen is unknown. The source material, roughly 18-33 mg of unsorted bulk tissue, was used to co-extract RNA and DNA. Synthesis of TCR beta cDNA was carried out from about 540 ng total RNA with a constant-region primer. ARM-PCR, slightly modified, supplied the TCR beta libraries through three nested multiplex PCR rounds. TRBV1-TRBV30 forward primers and a C-beta reverse primer were used in the first two PCR rounds, which each ran for about 9 cycles. TCRdb redid the calling of the multiplex PCR reads with MiXCR, one entry per CDR3 protein. Among tens of thousands of distinct CDR3 sequences, around 77% were seen once, and the ten largest hold approximately 25%. The germline V gene has CDR1 SGHKS and CDR2 YYEKEE (reference sequence). V was clipped by 0 bases and J by 5 bases; unmatched bases: 7. CDR3 length: 15 residues.

Sequenced material: liver tumor tissue from sampling region 5. Subset denoted: tumor region T5, tumor centre. The chain links TRBV5-5 to TRBJ2-5; 7 bases map to TRBD2. The TCR comes from a man in his forties or fifties with primary liver carcinoma and hepatitis B virus infection. The CDR3 DNA reads TGTGCCAGCAGCTTGGTTGGGGCGGGAGAGGAGACCCAGTACTTC. Residues: CASSLVGAGEETQYF.